This T cell receptor beta chain originates from a study of blood T cell repertoires in COVID-19. The assay was immunoSEQ multiplex PCR, and TCRdb's table has in-frame clones only and misses some. The sample records tens of thousands of clones, just under 80% being singletons. Losses at the gene ends were 6 bases for V and 0 bases for J; bases not matched to a gene: 6. From germline, CDR1 is LNHDA and CDR2 SQIVND (reference sequence). The CDR3 has 15 residues. What was sequenced was peripheral blood. The gene calls are TRBV19 and TRBJ1-2; 8 bases fit TRBD1. The sequence came from a man aged 65 to 79 with COVID-19, enrolled during active disease. CDR3 coding DNA: TGTGCCAGTAGCGAAACAGGGGGGCCTAACTATGGCTACACCTTC. Its protein is CASSETGGPNYGYTF.